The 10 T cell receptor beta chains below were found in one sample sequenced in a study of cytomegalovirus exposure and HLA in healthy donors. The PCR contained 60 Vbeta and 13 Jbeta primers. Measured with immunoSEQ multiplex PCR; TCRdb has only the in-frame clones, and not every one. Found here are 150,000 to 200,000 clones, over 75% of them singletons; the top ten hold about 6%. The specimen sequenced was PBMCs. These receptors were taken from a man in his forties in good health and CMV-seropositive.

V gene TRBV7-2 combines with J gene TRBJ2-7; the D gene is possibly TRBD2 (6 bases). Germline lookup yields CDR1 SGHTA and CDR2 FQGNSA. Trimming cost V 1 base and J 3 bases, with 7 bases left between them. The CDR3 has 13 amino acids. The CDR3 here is CASSLGSGYEQYF. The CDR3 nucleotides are TGTGCCAGCAGCTTAGGTAGCGGCTACGAGCAGTACTTC.

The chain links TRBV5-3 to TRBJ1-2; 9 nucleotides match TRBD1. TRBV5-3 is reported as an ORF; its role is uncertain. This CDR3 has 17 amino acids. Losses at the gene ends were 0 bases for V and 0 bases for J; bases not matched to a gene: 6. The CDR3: CARSLVGQGSSNYGYTF. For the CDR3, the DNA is TGTGCCAGAAGCTTGGTGGGACAGGGATCTTCTAACTATGGCTACACCTTC.

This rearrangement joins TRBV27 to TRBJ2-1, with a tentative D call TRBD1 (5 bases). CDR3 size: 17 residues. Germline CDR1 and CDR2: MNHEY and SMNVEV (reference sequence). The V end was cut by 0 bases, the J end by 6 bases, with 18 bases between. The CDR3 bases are TGTGCCAGCAGTTTATCTATTGGGGCAGGCTTGGGCAATGAGCAGTTCTTC. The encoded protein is CASSLSIGAGLGNEQFF.

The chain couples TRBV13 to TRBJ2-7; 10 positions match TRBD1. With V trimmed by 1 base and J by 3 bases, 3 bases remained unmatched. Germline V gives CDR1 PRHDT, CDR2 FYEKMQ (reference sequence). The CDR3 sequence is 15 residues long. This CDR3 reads CASSLEGQGGYEQYF. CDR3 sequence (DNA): TGTGCCAGCAGCTTAGAAGGACAGGGGGGCTACGAGCAGTACTTC.

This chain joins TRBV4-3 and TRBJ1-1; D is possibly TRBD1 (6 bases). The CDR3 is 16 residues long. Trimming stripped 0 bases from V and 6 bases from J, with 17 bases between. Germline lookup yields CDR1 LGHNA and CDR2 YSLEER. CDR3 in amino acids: CASSQDGTLRSPEAFF. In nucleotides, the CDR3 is TGCGCCAGCAGCCAAGATGGGACACTAAGGAGCCCTGAAGCTTTCTTT.

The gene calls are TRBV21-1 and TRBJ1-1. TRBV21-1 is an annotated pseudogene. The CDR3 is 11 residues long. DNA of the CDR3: TGTGCCAGCTCCTTTCGGAGTGAAGCTTTCTTT. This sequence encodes CASSFRSEAFF.

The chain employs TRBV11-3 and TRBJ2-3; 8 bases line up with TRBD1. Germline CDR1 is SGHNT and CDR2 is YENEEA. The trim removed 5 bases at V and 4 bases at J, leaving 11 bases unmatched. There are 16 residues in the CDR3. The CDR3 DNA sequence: TGTGCCAGCAGCCCCTCCGGGACAGGCTCCCCAGATACGCAGTATTTT. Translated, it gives CASSPSGTGSPDTQYF.

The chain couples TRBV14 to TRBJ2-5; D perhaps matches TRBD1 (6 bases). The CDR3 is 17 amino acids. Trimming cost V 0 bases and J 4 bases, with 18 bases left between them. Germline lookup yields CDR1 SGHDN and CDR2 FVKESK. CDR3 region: CASSQDTGHQVGETQYF. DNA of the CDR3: TGTGCCAGCAGCCAAGATACGGGACACCAAGTGGGAGAGACCCAGTACTTC. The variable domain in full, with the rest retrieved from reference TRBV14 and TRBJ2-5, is EAGVTQFPSHSVIEKGQTVTLRCDPISGHDNLYWYRRVMGKEIKFLLHFVKESKQDESGMPNNRFLAERTGGTYSTLKVQPAELEDSGVYFCASSQDTGHQVGETQYFGPGTRLLVL.

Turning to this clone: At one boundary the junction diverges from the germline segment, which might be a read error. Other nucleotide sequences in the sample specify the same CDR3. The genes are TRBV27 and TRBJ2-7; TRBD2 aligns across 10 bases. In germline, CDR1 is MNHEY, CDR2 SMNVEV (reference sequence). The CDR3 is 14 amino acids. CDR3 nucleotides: TGCGCCAGCAGTTCGGGACTAGCGTCATACGAGCAGTACTTC. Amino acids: CASSSGLASYEQYF.

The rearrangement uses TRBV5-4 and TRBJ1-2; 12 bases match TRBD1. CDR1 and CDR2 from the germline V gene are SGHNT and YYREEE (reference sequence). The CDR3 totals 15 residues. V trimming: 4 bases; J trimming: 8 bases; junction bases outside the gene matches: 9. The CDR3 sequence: CASSTPGQGAGGYTF. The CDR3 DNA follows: TGTGCCAGCAGCACCCCGGGACAGGGGGCTGGGGGCTACACCTTC.